This T cell receptor beta chain was identified during a study of T cells after yellow fever vaccination. TCRdb passed the 5' RACE reads through MiXCR, listing each CDR3 protein once. The sample shows about 320,000 distinct CDR3 sequences, around 4.5% of them seen only once. This clonotype came up many times. Deletions cut 0 bases from V and 0 bases from J, with 7 bases between. This CDR3 region has 15 residues. Germline assignment: CDR1 SGHRS and CDR2 YFSETQ. V usage is TRBV5-1 and J usage is TRBJ1-3; D is unclear. This clonotype was obtained from a man between 18 and 29 years old who received the YFV17D yellow fever vaccine. Sequenced material: PBMCs, taken 15 days after the yellow fever booster vaccination. For the CDR3, the DNA is TGCGCCAGCAGCTTGGGCGGGTACTCTGGAAACACCATATATTTT. This encodes CASSLGGYSGNTIYF.